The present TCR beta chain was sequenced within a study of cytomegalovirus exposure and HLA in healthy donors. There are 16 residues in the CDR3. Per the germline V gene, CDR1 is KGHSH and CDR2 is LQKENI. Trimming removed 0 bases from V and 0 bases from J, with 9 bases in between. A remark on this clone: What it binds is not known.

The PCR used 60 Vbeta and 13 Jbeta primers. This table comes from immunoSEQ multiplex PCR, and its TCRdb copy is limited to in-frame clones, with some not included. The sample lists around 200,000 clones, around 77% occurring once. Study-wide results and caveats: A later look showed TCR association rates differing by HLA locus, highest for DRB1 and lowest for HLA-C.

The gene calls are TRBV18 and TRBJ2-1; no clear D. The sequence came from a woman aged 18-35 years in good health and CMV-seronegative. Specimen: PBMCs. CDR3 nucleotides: TGTGCCAGCTCACCACCTTCTGAACTCTCCTACAATGAGCAGTTCTTC. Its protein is CASSPPSELSYNEQFF. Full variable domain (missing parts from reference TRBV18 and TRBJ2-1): NAGVMQNPRHLVRRRGQEARLRCSPMKGHSHVYWYRQLPEEGLKFMVYLQKENIIDESGMPKERFSAEFPKEGPSILRIQQVVRGDSAAYFCASSPPSELSYNEQFFGPGTRLTVL.